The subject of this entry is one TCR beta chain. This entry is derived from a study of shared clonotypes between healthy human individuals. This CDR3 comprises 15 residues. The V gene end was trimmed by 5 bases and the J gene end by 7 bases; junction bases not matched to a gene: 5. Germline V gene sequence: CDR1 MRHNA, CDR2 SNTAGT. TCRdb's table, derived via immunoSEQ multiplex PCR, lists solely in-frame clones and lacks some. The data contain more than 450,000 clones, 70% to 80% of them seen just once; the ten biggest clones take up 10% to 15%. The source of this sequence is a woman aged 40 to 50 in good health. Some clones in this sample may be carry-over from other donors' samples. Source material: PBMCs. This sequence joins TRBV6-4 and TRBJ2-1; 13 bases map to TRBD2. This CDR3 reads CASSRTSGSVNEQFF. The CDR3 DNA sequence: TGTGCCAGCAGTCGGACTAGCGGGAGTGTGAATGAGCAGTTCTTC.